Following are 3 T cell receptor beta chains from one sample sequenced in a study of T cells after posttransplantation cyclophosphamide. The repertoire was sequenced with immunoSEQ multiplex PCR; TCRdb's copy has only in-frame clones and lacks some. This table holds more than 60,000 clones, 80% to 95% found once. Sequences were obtained from PBMCs. Every receptor here comes from a woman in her twenties or thirties in good health and a related stem cell transplant donor.

This chain uses TRBV30 with TRBJ2-3; D may be TRBD1 (5 bases). Germline values: CDR1 GTSNPN, CDR2 SVGIG (reference sequence). The germline V and J ends were trimmed by 7 bases and 3 bases, with 14 bases remaining between them. The CDR3 contains 13 residues. CDR3 sequence (DNA): TGTGCCTTAATGGGCAGGGAAACAGATACGCAGTATTTT. Translation gives CALMGRETDTQYF.

The chain is built from TRBV7-2 and TRBJ2-5; D call uncertain. The CDR3 spans 14 residues. The germline V gene encodes CDR1 SGHTA and CDR2 FQGNSA. V gave up 1 base and J gave up 2 bases, with 8 bases separating them. The CDR3 DNA is TGTGCCAGCAGCTTAGACTACATACAAGAGACCCAGTACTTC. Translation: CASSLDYIQETQYF.

This clone was detected only once. The V and J genes are TRBV2 and TRBJ2-1; D may be TRBD1 (6 bases). The V gene lost 4 bases and the J gene lost 4 bases, with 8 bases spanning the gap. Germline V gene lookup returns CDR1 SNHLY and CDR2 FYNNEI. The CDR3 is made up of 13 amino acids. The CDR3: CASSGQEYNEQFF. The CDR3, as DNA: TGTGCCAGCAGTGGACAGGAATACAATGAGCAGTTCTTC. Variable domain in full (rest from reference TRBV2 and TRBJ2-1): EPEVTQTPSHQVTQMGQEVILRCVPISNHLYFYWYRQILGQKVEFLVSFYNNEISEKSEIFDDQFSVERPDGSNFTLKIRSTKLEDSAMYFCASSGQEYNEQFFGPGTRLTVL.